The 14 T cell receptor beta chains listed next were all sequenced from one sample in a study of cytomegalovirus exposure and HLA in healthy donors. PCR primers comprised 60 Vbeta and 13 Jbeta primers. Sequenced by immunoSEQ multiplex PCR; TCRdb stores in-frame clones only, minus some. The table shows over 150,000 clones, with over 65% occurring only once. Specimen: PBMCs. These receptor sequences come from a woman aged 25 to 45 in good health and CMV-seronegative.

The J gene is TRBJ2-7, the V gene TRBV2; D is undetermined. CDR3 length: 10 amino acids. CDR1 and CDR2 (germline): SNHLY, FYNNEI. The ends were cut back, 6 bases at V and 4 bases at J, with 4 bases in the middle. The CDR3 sequence: CASRRYEQYF. CDR3 nucleotide sequence: TGTGCCAGCAGACGGTACGAGCAGTACTTC.

This clone was seen a few times. The J gene is TRBJ2-3, the V gene TRBV29-1, with D possibly being TRBD1 (6 bases). With 6 bases removed from V and 5 bases from J, the gap between germline ends came to 15 bases. This CDR3 comprises 13 residues. In germline, CDR1 is SQVTM, CDR2 ANQGSEA. Written as DNA, the CDR3 is TGCAGCGTAACAGGGCTCAAAGGAGATACGCAGTATTTT. Encoded protein: CSVTGLKGDTQYF.

This chain uses TRBV7-8 with TRBJ2-1, with D possibly being TRBD2 (5 bases). The CDR3 totals 18 residues. Looked up from germline, CDR1 is SGHVS and CDR2 is FQNEAQ. Trimming removed 1 base at V and 2 bases at J, with 18 bases between. This chain's CDR3 is CASSLGTQPSPTYNEQFF. The CDR3 DNA follows: TGTGCCAGCAGCTTAGGGACCCAACCTAGCCCCACCTACAATGAGCAGTTCTTC. Based on the CDR3 plus reference TRBV7-8 and TRBJ2-1, the full variable domain is GAGVSQSPRYKVAKRGQDVALRCDPISGHVSLFWYQQALGQGPEFLTYFQNEAQLDKSGLPSDRFFAERPEGSVSTLKIQRTQQEDSAVYLCASSLGTQPSPTYNEQFFGPGTRLTVL.

This chain joins TRBV4-2 and TRBJ1-2; TRBD1 might be the D (5 bases). Trimming left V 4 bases short and J 7 bases short, with 16 bases between. The CDR3 contains 14 residues. Germline CDR1 LGHNA, CDR2 YNFKEQ. In DNA form, the CDR3 reads TGTGCCAGCAGCCCGGGACTGCAGACGGGTGGCTACACCTTC. This encodes CASSPGLQTGGYTF.

This clone came up once. The V call is TRBV15, the J call TRBJ1-2; possible D gene TRBD1, 6 bases. The CDR3 spans 15 residues. CDR1 is LNHNV, CDR2 YYDKDF, per germline (reference sequence). The V end lost 2 bases, the J end lost 2 bases, and 12 bases lay between the germline ends. CDR3 sequence (DNA): TGTGCCACCAGCAGAAGCACAGGGTTAAACTATGGCTACACCTTC. Translating gives CATSRSTGLNYGYTF.

This clone appeared a few times. This chain joins TRBV5-1 and TRBJ2-3, with unresolved D. V was clipped by 5 bases and J by 3 bases, with 13 bases between them. Germline CDR1 SGHRS, CDR2 YFSETQ. The CDR3 is made up of 14 amino acids. The CDR3 loop reads CASSIRLTTDTQYF. DNA for the CDR3: TGCGCCAGCAGTATTCGTCTGACAACAGATACGCAGTATTTT.

In its sample, this clone was seen a few times. The chain links TRBV19 to TRBJ2-6; D may be TRBD2 (5 bases). Germline V gene data show CDR1 as LNHDA and CDR2 as SQIVND (reference sequence). This CDR3 spans 16 amino acids. The V end lost 3 bases, the J end lost 4 bases, and 13 bases lay between the germline ends. CDR3 protein: CASSIGGAWGANVLTF. Here the CDR3 DNA reads TGTGCCAGTAGTATCGGAGGCGCGTGGGGGGCCAACGTCCTGACTTTC.

The gene calls are TRBV18 and TRBJ1-1; 8 bases match TRBD1. This CDR3 is built from 14 residues. Germline loops: CDR1 KGHSH, CDR2 LQKENI. V dropped 5 bases and J dropped 0; count of bases not matched to a gene: 2. DNA for the CDR3: TGTGCCAGCTCAGTACAGGGGGTGAACACTGAAGCTTTCTTT. Encoded protein: CASSVQGVNTEAFF.

This clone was counted a few times. This rearrangement joins TRBV4-1 to TRBJ1-3; TRBD1 might be the D (6 bases). V was clipped by 2 bases and J by 4 bases, with 12 bases between them. The CDR3 has 15 amino acids. Germline CDR1 reads MGHRA; CDR2 reads YSYEKL. Written as DNA, the CDR3 is TGCGCCAGCAGCCAAACGGGACAAGCAGGAAACACCATATATTTT. This gives the protein CASSQTGQAGNTIYF.

This clone was counted a single time. The chain has TRBV11-2 and TRBJ2-3; D possibly corresponds to TRBD2 (5 bases). The ends were cut back, 5 bases at V and 2 bases at J, with 17 bases in the middle. Germline CDR1 reads SGHAT; CDR2 reads FQNNGV. The CDR3 contains 16 residues. The CDR3 loop is CASSLHVRGFTDTQYF. Written as DNA, the CDR3 is TGTGCCAGCAGCCTGCACGTACGGGGATTCACAGATACGCAGTATTTT.

This clone was counted only a few times. The gene calls are TRBV2 and TRBJ1-2; D possibly corresponds to TRBD1 (5 bases). This CDR3 is built from 15 residues. CDR1 and CDR2 (germline): SNHLY, FYNNEI. V was cut by 2 bases and J by 8 bases, with 18 bases left in between. This CDR3 is CASSEYRQGVGGYTF. The CDR3 bases are TGTGCCAGCAGTGAATATCGGCAGGGTGTGGGCGGCTACACCTTC.

This clone has a handful of counts. V and J are TRBV2 and TRBJ2-7; tentative D call: TRBD1 (6 bases). The germline gives CDR1 SNHLY, CDR2 FYNNEI. This CDR3 contains 14 residues. The germline V and J ends were trimmed by 4 bases and 7 bases, with 17 bases remaining between them. CDR3 protein: CASSAAGALGEQYF. In nucleotides, the CDR3 is TGTGCCAGCAGTGCGGCAGGGGCCTTGGGGGAGCAGTACTTC.

This clone was seen a handful of times. V and J are TRBV28 and TRBJ1-5; D call uncertain. The V end lost 3 bases, the J end lost 9 bases, and 9 bases lay between the germline ends. Germline assignment: CDR1 MDHEN and CDR2 SYDVKM. The CDR3 is 12 amino acids. The CDR3 protein is CASSFIDRPQHF. Here the CDR3 DNA reads TGTGCCAGCAGTTTCATCGATAGGCCCCAGCATTTT.

This clone was seen just once. The chain uses TRBV5-6 and TRBJ2-3; 8 nucleotides line up with TRBD2. Germline V gene lookup returns CDR1 SGHDT and CDR2 YYEEEE. The V gene end was trimmed by 4 bases and the J gene end by 4 bases; junction bases not matched to a gene: 5. The CDR3 has 14 amino acids. CDR3 in amino acids: CASSTGLVPDTQYF. As DNA, the CDR3 is TGTGCCAGCAGCACGGGACTAGTCCCAGATACGCAGTATTTT.